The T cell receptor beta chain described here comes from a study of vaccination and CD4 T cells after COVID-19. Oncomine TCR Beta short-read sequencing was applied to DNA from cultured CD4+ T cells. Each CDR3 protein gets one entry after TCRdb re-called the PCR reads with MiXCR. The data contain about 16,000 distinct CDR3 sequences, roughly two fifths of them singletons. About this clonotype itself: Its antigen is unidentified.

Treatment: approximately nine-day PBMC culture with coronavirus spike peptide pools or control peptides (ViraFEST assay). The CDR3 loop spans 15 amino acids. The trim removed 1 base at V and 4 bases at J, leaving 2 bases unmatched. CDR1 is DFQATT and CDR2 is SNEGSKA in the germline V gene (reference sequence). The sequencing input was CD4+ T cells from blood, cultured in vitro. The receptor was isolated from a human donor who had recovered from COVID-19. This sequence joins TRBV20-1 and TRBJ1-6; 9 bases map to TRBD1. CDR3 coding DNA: TGCAGTGCTAGAGCGGACAGGGGTTATAATTCACCCCTCCACTTT. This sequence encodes CSARADRGYNSPLHF.